This record looks at one T cell receptor beta chain sequence and its context. The antigen is not known. Positive CCR7 selection of CD45RO-negative cells yielded the naive CD8 cells, and terminally differentiated effector memory CD45RA+ cells were excluded. This specimen comes from a study of shared clonotypes between healthy human individuals. Findings of the study overall: Relative to their counterparts shared across all four donors, non-shared clonotypes exhibited diminished generation probabilities. Even with large depth, rarefaction showed that sorted-subset sequencing was incomplete.

Per the study methods: ImmunoSEQ junction-only sequences lacked quality scores, so their filtering differed. Produced via immunoSEQ multiplex PCR; TCRdb's table is partial and in-frame only. V, J and clone size are taken as reported in that table, and D and trimming were inferred from the DNA itself. The top ten clones hold approximately 24% of a sample with about 680,000 clones, about 90% of them seen once. Sequencing used naive CD8+ T cells sorted from blood. The clonotype originates from a man between 25 and 39 years old in good health.

The CDR3 DNA is TGTGCCAGCGGTTCTAGCTGGGGCACCGGGGAGCTGTTTTTT. Translation: CASGSSWGTGELFF. The chain combines TRBV9 with TRBJ2-2, with D perhaps matching TRBD2 (5 bases). Germline V CDR1 and CDR2: SGDLS, YYNGEE. V gave up 7 bases and J gave up 4 bases, with 14 bases separating them. This CDR3 region has 14 residues. The full variable domain, rest sourced from reference TRBV9 and TRBJ2-2, is DSGVTQTPKHLITATGQRVTLRCSPRSGDLSVYWYQQSLDQGLQFLIQYYNGEERAKGNILERFSAQQFPDLHSELNLSSLELGDSALYFCASGSSWGTGELFFGEGSRLTVL.